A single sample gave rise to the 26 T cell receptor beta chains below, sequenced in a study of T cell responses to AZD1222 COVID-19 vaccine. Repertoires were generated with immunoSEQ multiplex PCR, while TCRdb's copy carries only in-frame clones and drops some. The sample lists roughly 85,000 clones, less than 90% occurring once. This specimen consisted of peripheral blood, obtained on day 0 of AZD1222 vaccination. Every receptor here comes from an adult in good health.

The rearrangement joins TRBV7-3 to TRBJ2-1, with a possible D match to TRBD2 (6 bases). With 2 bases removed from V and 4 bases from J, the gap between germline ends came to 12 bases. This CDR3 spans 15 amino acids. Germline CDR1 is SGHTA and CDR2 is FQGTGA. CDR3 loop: CASSLGAGPYNEQFF. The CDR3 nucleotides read TGTGCCAGCAGCTTAGGGGCGGGACCTTACAATGAGCAGTTCTTC.

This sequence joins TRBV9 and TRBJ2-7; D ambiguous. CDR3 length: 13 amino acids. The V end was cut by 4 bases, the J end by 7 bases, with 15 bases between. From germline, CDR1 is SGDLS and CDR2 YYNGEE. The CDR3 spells CASSFLQQSEQYF. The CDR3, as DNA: TGTGCCAGCAGCTTTTTACAGCAGTCTGAGCAGTACTTC.

The CDR3 protein is CASSLEAGVTDTQYF. DNA for the CDR3: TGTGCCAGCAGCTTGGAGGCAGGGGTCACAGATACGCAGTATTTT. This sequence joins TRBV5-5 and TRBJ2-3, with D possibly matching TRBD1 (6 bases). There are 15 residues in the CDR3. CDR1 SGHKS and CDR2 YYEKEE come from the germline V gene (reference sequence). V gave up 0 bases and J gave up 2 bases, with 10 bases separating them.

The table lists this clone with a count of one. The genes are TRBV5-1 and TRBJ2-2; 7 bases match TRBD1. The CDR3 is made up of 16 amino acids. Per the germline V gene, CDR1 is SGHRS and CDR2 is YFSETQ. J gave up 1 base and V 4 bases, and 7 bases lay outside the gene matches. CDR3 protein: CASSETTGRNTGELFF. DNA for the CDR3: TGCGCCAGCAGCGAGACGACAGGGAGGAACACCGGGGAGCTGTTTTTT.

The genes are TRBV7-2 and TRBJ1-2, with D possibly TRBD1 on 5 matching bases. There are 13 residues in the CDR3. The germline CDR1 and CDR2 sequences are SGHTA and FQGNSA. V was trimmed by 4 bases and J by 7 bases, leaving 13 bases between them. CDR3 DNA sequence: TGTGCCAGCAGCTCCCAAACGGGGGGTGGCTACACCTTC. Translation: CASSSQTGGGYTF.

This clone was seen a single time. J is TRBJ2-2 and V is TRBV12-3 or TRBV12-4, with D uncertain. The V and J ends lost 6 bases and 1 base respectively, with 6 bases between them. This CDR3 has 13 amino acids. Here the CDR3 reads CASSNRNTGELFF. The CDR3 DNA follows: TGTGCCAGCAGCAACAGGAACACCGGGGAGCTGTTTTTT.

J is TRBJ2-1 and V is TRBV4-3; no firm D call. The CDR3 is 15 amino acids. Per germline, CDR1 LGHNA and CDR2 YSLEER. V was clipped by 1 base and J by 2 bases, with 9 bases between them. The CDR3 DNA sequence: TGCGCCAGCAGCCAAGCGCTAGAGGCCTACAATGAGCAGTTCTTC. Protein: CASSQALEAYNEQFF.

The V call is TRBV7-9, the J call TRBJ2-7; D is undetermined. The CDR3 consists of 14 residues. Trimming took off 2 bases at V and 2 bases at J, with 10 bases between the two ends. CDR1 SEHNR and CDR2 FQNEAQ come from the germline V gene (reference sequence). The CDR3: CASSLIDTTYEQYF. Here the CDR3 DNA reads TGTGCCAGCAGCTTAATAGACACAACCTACGAGCAGTACTTC.

The CDR3 DNA sequence: TGTGCCAGTAGTATCGACAGCACCCAAGAGACCCAGTACTTC. It is translated as CASSIDSTQETQYF. The genes are TRBV19 and TRBJ2-5; TRBD1 is a possible D gene (5 bases). V dropped 3 bases and J dropped 1 base, with 9 bases sitting between them. CDR1 is LNHDA, CDR2 SQIVND, per germline (reference sequence). CDR3 length equals 14 residues. Based on the CDR3 plus reference TRBV19 and TRBJ2-5, the full variable domain is DGGITQSPKYLFRKEGQNVTLSCEQNLNHDAMYWYRQDPGQGLRLIYYSQIVNDFQKGDIAEGYSVSREKKESFPLTVTSAQKNPTAFYLCASSIDSTQETQYFGPGTRLLVL.

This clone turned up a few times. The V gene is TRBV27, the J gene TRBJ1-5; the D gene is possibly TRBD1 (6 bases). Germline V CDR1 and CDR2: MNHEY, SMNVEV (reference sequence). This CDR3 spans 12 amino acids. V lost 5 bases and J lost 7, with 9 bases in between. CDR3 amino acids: CASSTGKQPQHF. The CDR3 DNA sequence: TGTGCCAGCAGTACAGGGAAACAGCCCCAGCATTTT.

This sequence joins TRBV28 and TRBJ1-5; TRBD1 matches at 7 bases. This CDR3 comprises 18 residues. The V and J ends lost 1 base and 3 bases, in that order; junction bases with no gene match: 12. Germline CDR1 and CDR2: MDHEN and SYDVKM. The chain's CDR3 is CASSLSFYLGTDNQPQHF. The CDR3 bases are TGTGCCAGCAGTTTATCTTTTTATTTGGGGACAGACAATCAGCCCCAGCATTTT.

This chain's CDR3 is CASSVDEWREQFF. As DNA, the CDR3 is TGTGCCAGCAGCGTAGATGAGTGGAGGGAGCAGTTCTTC. The gene calls are TRBV9 and TRBJ2-1; D possibly corresponds to TRBD2 (5 bases). The CDR3 consists of 13 residues. V lost 0 bases and J 10 bases, leaving 11 bases between the germline ends. From germline, CDR1 is SGDLS and CDR2 YYNGEE.

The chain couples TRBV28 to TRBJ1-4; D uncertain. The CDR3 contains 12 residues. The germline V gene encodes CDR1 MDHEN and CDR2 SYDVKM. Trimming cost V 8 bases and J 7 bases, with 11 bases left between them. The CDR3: CASLRRTEKLFF. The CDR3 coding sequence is TGTGCCAGCCTACGACGGACTGAAAAACTGTTTTTT. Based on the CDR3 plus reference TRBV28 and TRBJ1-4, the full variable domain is DVKVTQSSRYLVKRTGEKVFLECVQDMDHENMFWYRQDPGLGLRLIYFSYDVKMKEKGDIPEGYSVSREKKERFSLILESASTNQTSMYLCASLRRTEKLFFGSGTQLSVL.

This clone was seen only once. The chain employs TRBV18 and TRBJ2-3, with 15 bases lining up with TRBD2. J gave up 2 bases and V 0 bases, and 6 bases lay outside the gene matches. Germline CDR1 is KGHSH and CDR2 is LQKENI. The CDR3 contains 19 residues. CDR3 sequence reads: CASSPPPGLAGGYTDTQYF. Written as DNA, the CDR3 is TGTGCCAGCTCACCACCGCCGGGACTAGCGGGGGGTTACACAGATACGCAGTATTTT. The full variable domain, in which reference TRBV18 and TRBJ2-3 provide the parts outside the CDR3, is NAGVMQNPRHLVRRRGQEARLRCSPMKGHSHVYWYRQLPEEGLKFMVYLQKENIIDESGMPKERFSAEFPKEGPSILRIQQVVRGDSAAYFCASSPPPGLAGGYTDTQYFGPGTRLTVL.

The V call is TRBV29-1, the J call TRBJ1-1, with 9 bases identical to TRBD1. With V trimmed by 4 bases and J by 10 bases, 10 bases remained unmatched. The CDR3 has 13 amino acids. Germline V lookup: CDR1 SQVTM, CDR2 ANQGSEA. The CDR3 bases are TGCAGCGTTGGGGGACAGGGAGAGGTCGGAGCTTTCTTT. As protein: CSVGGQGEVGAFF.

The CDR3 loop reads CASSRITESNQPQHF. The CDR3 DNA is TGTGCCAGCAGTCGGATAACAGAAAGCAATCAGCCCCAGCATTTT. The chain combines TRBV28 with TRBJ1-5; D remains ambiguous. The CDR3 runs to 15 residues. Trimming shortened V by 5 bases and J by 1 base, and 12 bases separated the two germline ends. Germline CDR1 MDHEN, CDR2 SYDVKM.

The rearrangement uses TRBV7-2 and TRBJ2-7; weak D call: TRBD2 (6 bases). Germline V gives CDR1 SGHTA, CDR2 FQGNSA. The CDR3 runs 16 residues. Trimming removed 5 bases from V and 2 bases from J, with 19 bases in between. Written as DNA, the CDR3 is TGTGCCAGCAGCCCCCAAACCGGGACTCCGGCCTACGAGCAGTACTTC. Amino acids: CASSPQTGTPAYEQYF. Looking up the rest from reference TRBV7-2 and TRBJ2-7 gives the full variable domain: GAGVSQSPSNKVTEKGKDVELRCDPISGHTALYWYRQSLGQGLEFLIYFQGNSAPDKSGLPSDRFSAERTGGSVSTLTIQRTQQEDSAVYLCASSPQTGTPAYEQYFGPGTRLTVT.

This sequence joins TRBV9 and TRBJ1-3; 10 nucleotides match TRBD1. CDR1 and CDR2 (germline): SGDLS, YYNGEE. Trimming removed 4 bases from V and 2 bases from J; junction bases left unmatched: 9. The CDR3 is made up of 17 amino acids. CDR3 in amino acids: CASSKNPGTGAGNTIYF. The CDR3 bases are TGTGCCAGCAGCAAAAACCCCGGGACAGGGGCTGGAAACACCATATATTTT. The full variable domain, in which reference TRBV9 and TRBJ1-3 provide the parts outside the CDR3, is DSGVTQTPKHLITATGQRVTLRCSPRSGDLSVYWYQQSLDQGLQFLIQYYNGEERAKGNILERFSAQQFPDLHSELNLSSLELGDSALYFCASSKNPGTGAGNTIYFGEGSWLTVV.

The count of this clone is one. The CDR3 sequence is CASSLSPGSGYTF. The DNA for the CDR3 is TGTGCCAGCAGCTTAAGTCCGGGAAGTGGCTACACCTTC. The chain has TRBV7-3 and TRBJ1-2; no clear D gene. V gave up 1 base and J gave up 7 bases, with 10 bases separating them. From germline, CDR1 is SGHTA and CDR2 FQGTGA. This CDR3 is built from 13 residues.

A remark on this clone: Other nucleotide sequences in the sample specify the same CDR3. This CDR3 is CASSIPDRAQETQYF. For the CDR3, the DNA is TGTGCCAGTAGTATCCCCGACAGGGCCCAGGAGACCCAGTACTTC. The V call is TRBV19, the J call TRBJ2-5, with 7 bases matching TRBD1. CDR1 LNHDA and CDR2 SQIVND come from the germline V gene (reference sequence). The CDR3 contains 15 residues. V shed 3 bases and J 5 bases; nucleotides not matched to a gene: 9.

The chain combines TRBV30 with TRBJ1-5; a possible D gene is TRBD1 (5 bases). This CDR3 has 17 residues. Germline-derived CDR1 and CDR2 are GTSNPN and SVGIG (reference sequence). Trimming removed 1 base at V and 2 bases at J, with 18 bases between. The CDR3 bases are TGTGCCTGGAGTGCCCTGGGACGGGGAGGTCGCAATCAGCCCCAGCATTTT. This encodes CAWSALGRGGRNQPQHF.

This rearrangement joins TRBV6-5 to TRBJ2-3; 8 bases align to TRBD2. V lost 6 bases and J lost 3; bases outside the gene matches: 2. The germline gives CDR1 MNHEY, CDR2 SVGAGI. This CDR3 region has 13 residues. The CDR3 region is CASRASGTDTQYF. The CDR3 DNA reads TGTGCCAGCAGAGCTAGCGGGACAGATACGCAGTATTTT.

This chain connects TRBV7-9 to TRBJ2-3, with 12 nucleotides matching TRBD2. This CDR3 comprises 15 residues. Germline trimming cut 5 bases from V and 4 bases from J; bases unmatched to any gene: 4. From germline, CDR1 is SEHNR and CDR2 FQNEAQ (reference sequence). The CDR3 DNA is TGTGCCAGCAGCCACCGGACTAGCGGGGCAGATACGCAGTATTTT. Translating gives CASSHRTSGADTQYF.

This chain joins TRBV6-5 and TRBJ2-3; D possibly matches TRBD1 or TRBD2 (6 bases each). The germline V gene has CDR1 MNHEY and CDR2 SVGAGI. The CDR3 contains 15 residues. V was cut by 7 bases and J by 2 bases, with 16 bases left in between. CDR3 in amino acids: CASNIEGGPTDTQYF. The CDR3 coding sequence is TGTGCCAGCAATATAGAGGGGGGACCCACAGATACGCAGTATTTT.

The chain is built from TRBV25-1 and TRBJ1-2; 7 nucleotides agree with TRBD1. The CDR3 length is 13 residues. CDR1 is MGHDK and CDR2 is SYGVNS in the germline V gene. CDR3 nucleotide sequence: TGTGCTGCATCGGGGACAGATACTGGTGGCTACACCTTC. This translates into CAASGTDTGGYTF.

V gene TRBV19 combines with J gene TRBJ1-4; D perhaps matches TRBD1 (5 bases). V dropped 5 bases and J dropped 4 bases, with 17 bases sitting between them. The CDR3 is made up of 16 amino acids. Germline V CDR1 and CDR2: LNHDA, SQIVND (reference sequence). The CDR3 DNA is TGTGCCAGTAGTCCCGGACATGCCGGAATTAATGAAAAACTGTTTTTT. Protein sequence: CASSPGHAGINEKLFF.